Below, 11 T cell receptor beta chains from the same sample are listed, as sequenced in a study of blood T cell repertoires in COVID-19. The table came from immunoSEQ multiplex PCR; TCRdb's copy has only in-frame clones and leaves some out. The data show more than 200,000 clones, with about 90% seen just once and 2.2% held by the top ten. Sequencing was done on a sample of peripheral blood. These receptors were taken from a woman aged 50 to 60 with acute or convalescent COVID-19.

This clone was picked up one time. V usage is TRBV30 and J usage is TRBJ1-2, with 9 bases lining up with TRBD1. Germline V lookup: CDR1 GTSNPN, CDR2 SVGIG (reference sequence). J gave up 5 bases and V 4 bases, and 5 bases lay outside the gene matches. The CDR3 extends over 13 amino acids. CDR3 in DNA: TGTGCCTGGACCCGGGACAGGGATTATGGCTACACCTTC. Amino acids: CAWTRDRDYGYTF.

The rearrangement uses TRBV7-2 and TRBJ1-1; D gene unclear. The CDR3 is 14 amino acids. Germline V gene sequence: CDR1 SGHTA, CDR2 FQGNSA. Trimming pared 3 bases from V and 2 bases from J, leaving 10 bases between. CDR3 sequence: CASSFHGINTEAFF. The CDR3 nucleotides are TGTGCCAGCAGCTTCCACGGGATAAACACTGAAGCTTTCTTT. Full variable domain (remainder filled in from reference TRBV7-2 and TRBJ1-1): GAGVSQSPSNKVTEKGKDVELRCDPISGHTALYWYRQSLGQGLEFLIYFQGNSAPDKSGLPSDRFSAERTGGSVSTLTIQRTQQEDSAVYLCASSFHGINTEAFFGQGTRLTVV.

J is TRBJ1-2 and V is TRBV14; 12 nucleotides agree with TRBD1. The ends lost 4 bases at V and 4 bases at J; junction bases unmatched: 1. Per the germline V gene, CDR1 is SGHDN and CDR2 is FVKESK. The CDR3 is 14 amino acids. Here the CDR3 reads CASSRDRGPYGYTF. In nucleotides, the CDR3 is TGTGCCAGCAGCCGGGACAGGGGGCCCTATGGCTACACCTTC.

V is TRBV9 and J is TRBJ1-2, with a tentative D call TRBD1 (6 bases). The CDR3 sequence is 13 residues long. Trimming took off 0 bases at V and 6 bases at J, with 9 bases between the two ends. The germline V gene encodes CDR1 SGDLS and CDR2 YYNGEE. The CDR3 region is CASSVGYRDGYTF. Here the CDR3 DNA reads TGTGCCAGCAGCGTAGGGTACAGGGATGGCTACACCTTC.

The J gene is TRBJ2-5, the V gene TRBV3-1 (or the pseudogene TRBV3-2), with D tentatively TRBD1 (7 bases). V dropped 8 bases and J dropped 7 bases, with 14 bases sitting between them. The CDR3 length is 12 residues. Germline CDR1 LGHDT, CDR2 YNNKEL (reference sequence). The CDR3 bases are TGTGCCAGCCGCAGGGGGGAAGGGACCCAGTACTTC. Its translation is CASRRGEGTQYF.

This sequence joins TRBV19 and TRBJ1-4; 9 positions match TRBD1. The length of the CDR3 is 15 residues. Germline CDR1 reads LNHDA; CDR2 reads SQIVND (reference sequence). J gave up 4 bases and V 4 bases, and 4 bases lay outside the gene matches. CDR3 region: CASSTPGQGNEKLFF. In DNA, the CDR3 is TGTGCCAGTAGTACGCCGGGACAGGGTAATGAAAAACTGTTTTTT.

CDR3 protein: CASVSGGNEQFF. CDR3 in DNA: TGTGCCAGCGTGTCGGGCGGGAATGAGCAGTTCTTC. The chain uses TRBV7-9 and TRBJ2-1, with D possibly TRBD2 on 5 matching bases. V dropped 8 bases and J dropped 7 bases, with 12 bases sitting between them. CDR3 length: 12 residues. Germline values: CDR1 SEHNR, CDR2 FQNEAQ (reference sequence).

The V gene is TRBV11-2, the J gene TRBJ2-1, with 14 bases aligning to TRBD2. From germline, CDR1 is SGHAT and CDR2 FQNNGV. This CDR3 spans 15 amino acids. After removal of 5 bases from V and 9 bases from J, the junction contained 6 bases not matched to a gene. CDR3 protein: CASSQGLAGEGEQFF. Here the CDR3 DNA reads TGTGCCAGCAGCCAGGGACTAGCGGGAGAAGGTGAGCAGTTCTTC.

The CDR3 here is CASSLGDRVSPLHF. The CDR3, as DNA: TGTGCCAGCAGTTTAGGGGACAGGGTTTCACCCCTCCACTTT. V is TRBV27 and J is TRBJ1-6, with 9 positions matching TRBD1. This CDR3 region has 14 residues. Germline CDR1 and CDR2: MNHEY and SMNVEV (reference sequence). V trimming: 2 bases; J trimming: 9 bases; junction bases outside the gene matches: 2.

The chain employs TRBV5-4 and TRBJ1-2; 10 nucleotides line up with TRBD1. Germline lookup yields CDR1 SGHNT and CDR2 YYREEE (reference sequence). V shed 4 bases, J shed 0 bases, and the junction held 3 bases outside the gene matches. The CDR3 is 15 residues long. The CDR3 region has the DNA TGTGCCAGCAGCCCGGGGACAGGGGCTAACTATGGCTACACCTTC. Its translation: CASSPGTGANYGYTF.

V and J are TRBV6-1 and TRBJ1-1, with 8 bases aligning to TRBD1. Trimming took 0 bases from V and 4 from J; bases not matched to a gene: 4. This CDR3 has 15 amino acids. Germline-derived CDR1 and CDR2 are MNHNS and SASEGT. This CDR3 reads CASSEAQGATTEAFF. Here the CDR3 DNA reads TGTGCCAGCAGTGAAGCCCAGGGGGCGACCACTGAAGCTTTCTTT.